The clone carrying this T cell receptor (beta chain) was detected ten times or more. TCRdb redid the clone calls on the PCR reads using MiXCR. The profile shows 25,000 to 40,000 clones, approximately 7% of them singletons. CDR1 is MNHNS, CDR2 SASEGT, per germline. The junction had 2 bases not matched to a gene; V was cut back by 5 bases and J by 7 bases. The CDR3 length is 12 residues. Until they underwent thyroid surgery, no patient had received any treatment. The sample comes from a study of metastatic and nonmetastatic thyroid tumors. Study information: The study looked at repertoires side by side in blood and in tumor or nodule tissue from malignant and benign thyroid patients.

The sequencing input was blood. The sequence was collected from a female donor with papillary thyroid cancer or a benign thyroid nodule (not recorded which). Some clones in this sample may be carry-over from other donors' samples. The chain links TRBV6-1 to TRBJ1-5; 7 bases match TRBD1. This CDR3 is CASSRDSQPQHF. The DNA for the CDR3 is TGTGCCAGCAGTAGGGACAGCCAGCCCCAGCATTTT.